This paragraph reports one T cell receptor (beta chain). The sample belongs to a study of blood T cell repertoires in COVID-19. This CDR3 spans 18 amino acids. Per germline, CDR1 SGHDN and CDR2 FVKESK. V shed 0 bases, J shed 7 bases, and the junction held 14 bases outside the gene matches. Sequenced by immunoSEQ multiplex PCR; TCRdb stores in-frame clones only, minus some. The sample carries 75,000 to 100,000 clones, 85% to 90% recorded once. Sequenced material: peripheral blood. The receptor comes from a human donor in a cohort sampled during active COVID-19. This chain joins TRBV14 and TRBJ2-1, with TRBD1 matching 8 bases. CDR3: CASSQDPWTGTVGNEQFF. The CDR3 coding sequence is TGTGCCAGCAGCCAAGATCCCTGGACAGGGACGGTCGGTAATGAGCAGTTCTTC.